One sample yielded the 18 T cell receptor beta chains listed below, sequenced in a study of cytomegalovirus exposure and HLA in healthy donors. Primers for the PCR totalled 60 Vbeta and 13 Jbeta. Sequencing was performed with immunoSEQ multiplex PCR; in TCRdb, only in-frame clones are kept and a portion is missing. The table has roughly 200,000 clones, over 70% seen once. The sample was PBMCs. The receptors stem from a woman aged 55-70 years in good health and CMV-seropositive.

On this clone itself: Other DNA variants within this sample encode the same CDR3. The chain carries TRBV27 and TRBJ1-4; perhaps TRBD1 as D (5 bases). The V gene's germline CDR1 is MNHEY and CDR2 SMNVEV (reference sequence). Trimming left V 3 bases short and J 8 bases short, with 10 bases between. The CDR3 spans 13 residues. CDR3 nucleotide sequence: TGTGCCAGCAGTTTCGCAGGGAAGGAAAAACTGTTTTTT. Protein product: CASSFAGKEKLFF.

The chain recombines TRBV19 with TRBJ2-2; perhaps TRBD1 as D (6 bases). The CDR3 has 14 residues. The germline V gene has CDR1 LNHDA and CDR2 SQIVND (reference sequence). V was shortened by 7 bases and J by 4 bases, with 13 bases between the two germline ends. The CDR3 DNA reads as TGTGCCAGTACCCGAGGGGGAAGCACCGGGGAGCTGTTTTTT. This gives the protein CASTRGGSTGELFF.

The table lists this clone with a few counts. This chain connects TRBV19 to TRBJ1-5, with 8 positions matching TRBD1. Trimming at V came to 5 bases and at J to 7 bases, leaving 10 bases not matched to a gene. Germline-derived CDR1 and CDR2 are LNHDA and SQIVND (reference sequence). This CDR3 region has 15 residues. CDR3 region: CASSPRTGFGQPQHF. As DNA, the CDR3 is TGTGCCAGTAGTCCTCGGACAGGGTTTGGCCAGCCCCAGCATTTT.

This clone was detected a few times. This chain joins TRBV5-1 and TRBJ1-1; D ambiguous. Trimming left V 3 bases short and J 0 bases short, with 6 bases between. Germline CDR1 is SGHRS and CDR2 is YFSETQ. This CDR3 has 13 amino acids. For the CDR3, the DNA is TGCGCCAGCAGCTCGTCAGTGAACACTGAAGCTTTCTTT. This codes for CASSSSVNTEAFF. The entire variable domain, with the rest obtained from reference TRBV5-1 and TRBJ1-1, is as follows: KAGVTQTPRYLIKTRGQQVTLSCSPISGHRSVSWYQQTPGQGLQFLFEYFSETQRNKGNFPGRFSGRQFSNSRSEMNVSTLELGDSALYLCASSSSVNTEAFFGQGTRLTVV.

The chain has TRBV7-2 and TRBJ1-4; TRBD1 aligns across 10 bases. The CDR3 length is 15 residues. V gave up 8 bases and J gave up 4 bases; unmatched junction bases: 7. From germline, CDR1 is SGHTA and CDR2 FQGNSA. The CDR3 sequence: CASGQGVTGNEKLFF. The CDR3 DNA is TGTGCCAGCGGACAGGGGGTAACGGGTAATGAAAAACTGTTTTTT.

This clone has just one count. This chain connects TRBV5-1 to TRBJ2-7; D might be TRBD2 (6 bases). Germline CDR1 reads SGHRS; CDR2 reads YFSETQ. This CDR3 is built from 14 residues. Deletions cut 0 bases from V and 2 bases from J, with 9 bases between. CDR3 sequence (DNA): TGCGCCAGCAGCTTGGCGGCGGGGCCCTACGAGCAGTACTTC. Translating gives CASSLAAGPYEQYF.

About this clone itself: The identical CDR3 is also encoded by other nucleotide sequences in the sample. The chain employs TRBV6-4 and TRBJ2-3; 12 nucleotides line up with TRBD2. Germline assignment: CDR1 MRHNA and CDR2 SNTAGT. Trimming cost V 2 bases and J 4 bases; bases outside gene matches: 7. This CDR3 spans 17 amino acids. CDR3 DNA sequence: TGTGCCAGCAGTGACCACCCCTCTAGCGGGAGGGCAGATACGCAGTATTTT. Translation: CASSDHPSSGRADTQYF.

This chain uses TRBV2 with TRBJ2-7, with 11 bases matching TRBD2. The CDR3 is made up of 14 amino acids. V lost 7 bases, J lost 5 bases, and 7 bases stayed unmatched. Germline-derived CDR1 and CDR2 are SNHLY and FYNNEI. CDR3 in amino acids: CASISGGAENEQYF. DNA for the CDR3: TGTGCCAGCATTAGCGGGGGGGCCGAAAACGAGCAGTACTTC.

The chain recombines TRBV25-1 with TRBJ1-4; TRBD1 might be the D (6 bases). Trimming stripped 4 bases from V and 8 bases from J, with 11 bases between. CDR1 is MGHDK and CDR2 is SYGVNS in the germline V gene. The CDR3 length is 13 residues. CDR3 in amino acids: CASSVTGEEKLFF. In nucleotides, the CDR3 is TGTGCCAGCAGTGTGACAGGAGAGGAAAAACTGTTTTTT. The full variable domain, with the rest looked up from reference TRBV25-1 and TRBJ1-4, is EADIYQTPRYLVIGTGKKITLECSQTMGHDKMYWYQQDPGMELHLIHYSYGVNSTEKGDLSSESTVSRIRTEHFPLTLESARPSHTSQYLCASSVTGEEKLFFGSGTQLSVL.

The chain is built from TRBV11-2 and TRBJ1-5; D is ambiguous. The germline V gene has CDR1 SGHAT and CDR2 FQNNGV. The CDR3 runs 14 residues. The V end lost 5 bases, the J end lost 0 bases, and 8 bases lay between the germline ends. CDR3 sequence (DNA): TGTGCCAGCAGCGCTTGGCATAGCAATCAGCCCCAGCATTTT. Its translation is CASSAWHSNQPQHF.

The J gene is TRBJ2-7, the V gene TRBV29-1, with 7 bases identical to TRBD1. The V gene end was trimmed by 7 bases and the J gene end by 3 bases; junction bases not matched to a gene: 3. Germline CDR1 is SQVTM and CDR2 is ANQGSEA. The CDR3 contains 11 residues. For the CDR3, the DNA is TGCAGCGCGACAGGGAACTACGAGCAGTACTTC. Translating gives CSATGNYEQYF.

The rearrangement links TRBV18 to TRBJ1-1, with a weak D call TRBD1 (5 bases). Germline V gene sequence: CDR1 KGHSH, CDR2 LQKENI. This CDR3 has 15 amino acids. V shed 3 bases and J shed 0 bases, with 11 bases lying between them. The CDR3 bases are TGTGCCAGCTCACCCCTCCAGGGAATGAACACTGAAGCTTTCTTT. Translating it yields CASSPLQGMNTEAFF. Full variable domain (remainder filled in from reference TRBV18 and TRBJ1-1): NAGVMQNPRHLVRRRGQEARLRCSPMKGHSHVYWYRQLPEEGLKFMVYLQKENIIDESGMPKERFSAEFPKEGPSILRIQQVVRGDSAAYFCASSPLQGMNTEAFFGQGTRLTVV.

This rearrangement joins TRBV5-5 to TRBJ2-6, with no clear D. Germline lookup yields CDR1 SGHKS and CDR2 YYEKEE (reference sequence). The V end was cut by 5 bases, the J end by 4 bases, with 7 bases between. The CDR3 length is 13 residues. The CDR3 loop is CASRFEGANVLTF. The CDR3, as DNA: TGTGCCAGCAGGTTCGAGGGGGCCAACGTCCTGACTTTC.

The J gene is TRBJ2-5, the V gene TRBV18, with D maybe TRBD2 (5 bases). V dropped 3 bases and J dropped 0 bases, with 8 bases sitting between them. Germline V gene data show CDR1 as KGHSH and CDR2 as LQKENI. The CDR3 spans 14 residues. The CDR3 sequence is CASSPGVNQETQYF. The CDR3 DNA is TGTGCCAGCTCACCGGGAGTCAACCAAGAGACCCAGTACTTC.

This clone occurred once. One junction end disagrees with the germline gene, perhaps due to a read error. The chain links TRBV30 to TRBJ2-1, with 8 bases that match TRBD2. The CDR3 has 11 residues. The V gene's germline CDR1 is GTSNPN and CDR2 SVGIG (reference sequence). The CDR3 DNA reads as TGTGCCTGGAGTCCTGGACTAGCTTCGCTCTTC. Protein sequence: CAWSPGLASLF.

This chain uses TRBV10-3 with TRBJ1-3, with D tentatively TRBD1 (5 bases). CDR1 is ENHRY, CDR2 SYGVKD, per germline. This CDR3 is built from 14 residues. V gave up 10 bases and J gave up 0 bases, with 13 bases separating them. CDR3 bases: TGTGCCACGGGGCGGGGGGACTCTGGAAACACCATATATTTT. Its translation is CATGRGDSGNTIYF.

This chain uses TRBV21-1 with TRBJ1-2. TRBV21-1 is given as a pseudogene. The CDR3 runs 15 residues. CDR3 nucleotide sequence: TGTGCCAGCAGCAAAATCTGGGAGTGTATCTATGGCTACACCTTC. Amino acid sequence: CASSKIWECIYGYTF.

The chain employs TRBV25-1 and TRBJ2-3; TRBD1 matches at 7 bases. CDR1 and CDR2 (germline): MGHDK, SYGVNS. The CDR3 is 17 residues long. V lost 2 bases to trimming and J lost 5 bases; unmatched junction nucleotides: 13. The CDR3 protein is CASSEPPRGGKGDTQYF. The DNA for the CDR3 is TGTGCCAGCAGTGAACCCCCCAGAGGGGGCAAGGGAGATACGCAGTATTTT. Based on the CDR3 plus reference TRBV25-1 and TRBJ2-3, the full variable domain is EADIYQTPRYLVIGTGKKITLECSQTMGHDKMYWYQQDPGMELHLIHYSYGVNSTEKGDLSSESTVSRIRTEHFPLTLESARPSHTSQYLCASSEPPRGGKGDTQYFGPGTRLTVL.